Presented here are 27 T cell receptor beta chains from one specimen sequenced in a study of sequential checkpoint blockade in melanoma. The repertoire was sequenced with immunoSEQ multiplex PCR; TCRdb's copy has only in-frame clones and lacks some. The table shows roughly 20,000 clones, with 65% to 85% occurring only once. Treatment specified: randomized to nivolumab then ipilimumab (arm A) or the reverse (arm B). The source material was CD8+ T cells sorted from blood (inferred from file names), sampled from a patient given nivolumab and ipilimumab in sequence. Receptor source: a human donor with melanoma.

CDR3 amino acids: CASSDTGIEQFF. CDR3 bases: TGTGCCAGCAGCGACACAGGTATTGAGCAGTTCTTC. The rearrangement joins TRBV7-9 to TRBJ2-1; D possibly corresponds to TRBD1 (5 bases). Per germline, CDR1 SEHNR and CDR2 FQNEAQ (reference sequence). The CDR3 is 12 residues long. The ends were cut back, 5 bases at V and 9 bases at J, with 11 bases in the middle.

The rearrangement uses TRBV5-6 and TRBJ1-2; 9 bases match TRBD1. With V trimmed by 5 bases and J by 5 bases, 7 bases remained unmatched. The CDR3 extends over 14 amino acids. From germline, CDR1 is SGHDT and CDR2 YYEEEE. The CDR3: CASRRDRVDYGYTF. The CDR3 region has the DNA TGTGCCAGCAGGAGGGACAGGGTAGATTATGGCTACACCTTC.

J is TRBJ2-7 and V is TRBV2; 9 bases match TRBD1. The germline CDR1 and CDR2 sequences are SNHLY and FYNNEI. This CDR3 has 13 residues. V was pared by 8 bases and J by 3 bases, with 5 bases of the junction left unmatched. CDR3 residues: CASGDRAIYEQYF. The CDR3 DNA follows: TGTGCCAGCGGGGACAGGGCAATCTACGAGCAGTACTTC.

This rearrangement joins TRBV28 to TRBJ1-2; D unclear. V dropped 2 bases and J dropped 8 bases, with 12 bases sitting between them. CDR1 and CDR2 (germline): MDHEN, SYDVKM. The CDR3 has 13 residues. The CDR3 sequence: CASSLARESGYTF. For the CDR3, the DNA is TGTGCCAGCAGTTTAGCACGAGAATCAGGCTACACCTTC.

The chain uses TRBV7-9 and TRBJ1-1; D is unresolved. The V gene's germline CDR1 is SEHNR and CDR2 FQNEAQ (reference sequence). The CDR3 totals 13 residues. Trimming removed 6 bases from V and 1 base from J, with 9 bases in between. The CDR3 region has the DNA TGTGCCAGCAGTTTAACAGCGAACACTGAAGCTTTCTTT. The encoded protein is CASSLTANTEAFF.

The genes are TRBV5-6 and TRBJ1-2, with a possible D match to TRBD1 (5 bases). Germline CDR1 and CDR2: SGHDT and YYEEEE. The CDR3 loop spans 12 amino acids. V was clipped by 7 bases and J by 7 bases, with 14 bases between them. The CDR3 here is CASSLRGGGYTF. CDR3 nucleotides: TGTGCCAGCTCACTTCGGGGGGGTGGCTACACCTTC.

This clone has a handful of counts. The rearrangement joins TRBV7-9 to TRBJ2-7; TRBD2 might be the D (6 bases). Trimming cost V 5 bases and J 4 bases, with 24 bases left between them. Germline-derived CDR1 and CDR2 are SEHNR and FQNEAQ (reference sequence). This CDR3 has 17 residues. The CDR3 sequence: CASSRWGEATHGYEQYF. As DNA, the CDR3 is TGTGCCAGCAGCCGGTGGGGGGAGGCCACCCACGGATACGAGCAGTACTTC.

This chain uses TRBV14 with TRBJ2-1; TRBD2 aligns across 7 bases. The CDR3 runs to 13 residues. Losses at the gene ends were 4 bases for V and 9 bases for J; bases not matched to a gene: 6. Germline lookup yields CDR1 SGHDN and CDR2 FVKESK. The CDR3 bases are TGTGCCAGCAGCCTAACTTGGACTAGTGAGCAGTTCTTC. Its protein is CASSLTWTSEQFF.

The chain combines TRBV5-6 with TRBJ2-2; D is unresolved. Germline V gene lookup returns CDR1 SGHDT and CDR2 YYEEEE. The V end lost 1 base, the J end lost 1 base, and 8 bases lay between the germline ends. The length of the CDR3 is 15 residues. CDR3 protein: CASSLPSENTGELFF. DNA for the CDR3: TGTGCCAGCAGCTTGCCGTCAGAGAACACCGGGGAGCTGTTTTTT. Looking up the rest from reference TRBV5-6 and TRBJ2-2 gives the full variable domain: DAGVTQSPTHLIKTRGQQVTLRCSPKSGHDTVSWYQQALGQGPQFIFQYYEEEERQRGNFPDRFSGHQFPNYSSELNVNALLLGDSALYLCASSLPSENTGELFFGEGSRLTVL.

V is TRBV27 and J is TRBJ2-1; D is possibly TRBD1 (6 bases). CDR3 size: 14 residues. From germline, CDR1 is MNHEY and CDR2 SMNVEV (reference sequence). Trimming took off 2 bases at V and 5 bases at J, with 10 bases between the two ends. The CDR3 sequence: CASSLRDNDNEQFF. The DNA of the CDR3 is TGTGCCAGCAGTTTAAGGGACAACGACAATGAGCAGTTCTTC.

The chain has TRBV4-1 and TRBJ2-2; D may be TRBD1 (6 bases). With 0 bases removed from V and 1 base from J, the gap between germline ends came to 6 bases. This CDR3 spans 15 amino acids. Germline V lookup: CDR1 MGHRA, CDR2 YSYEKL. The CDR3 here is CASSQETGNTGELFF. The DNA for the CDR3 is TGCGCCAGCAGCCAAGAGACAGGGAACACCGGGGAGCTGTTTTTT.

The chain recombines TRBV5-6 with TRBJ2-5; 9 bases are shared with TRBD1. Unmatched junction bases numbered 8, after V lost 6 bases and J lost 5 bases. The CDR3 is 14 residues long. Germline lookup yields CDR1 SGHDT and CDR2 YYEEEE. CDR3 bases: TGTGCCAGCACCGCCGGGACAGGGCGGGAGACCCAGTACTTC. Encoded protein: CASTAGTGRETQYF.

The table lists this clone with a count of one. The J gene is TRBJ2-1, the V gene TRBV2; D not certain. V was pared by 7 bases and J by 5 bases, with 9 bases between. The CDR3 is 12 amino acids. CDR1 and CDR2 from the germline V gene are SNHLY and FYNNEI. This CDR3 reads CASNERNNEQFF. The CDR3 DNA reads TGTGCCAGCAACGAGAGAAACAATGAGCAGTTCTTC.

This chain uses TRBV7-2 with TRBJ1-1, with D tentatively TRBD1 (5 bases). The ends were cut back, 5 bases at V and 2 bases at J, with 15 bases in the middle. CDR3 length equals 15 residues. Germline V gene lookup returns CDR1 SGHTA and CDR2 FQGNSA. The CDR3 reads CASSPRTRLNTEAFF. The DNA of the CDR3 is TGTGCCAGCAGCCCAAGGACAAGATTAAACACTGAAGCTTTCTTT.

CDR3 sequence: CATNEGTGGTNEKLFF. Here the CDR3 DNA reads TGTGCCACCAACGAGGGCACCGGAGGAACTAATGAAAAACTGTTTTTT. The rearrangement uses TRBV10-3 and TRBJ1-4; D call uncertain. CDR1 ENHRY and CDR2 SYGVKD come from the germline V gene. V shed 10 bases and J shed 1 base, with 19 bases lying between them. CDR3 size: 16 residues.

V gene TRBV11-3 combines with J gene TRBJ2-1; a weak D match, TRBD1 (5 bases). Looked up from germline, CDR1 is SGHNT and CDR2 is YENEEA. The CDR3 is made up of 15 amino acids. Deletions cut 5 bases from V and 5 bases from J, with 16 bases between. The CDR3 is CASSPHRKEDNEQFF. The CDR3 bases are TGTGCCAGCAGCCCCCACAGGAAAGAGGACAATGAGCAGTTCTTC.

V is TRBV27 and J is TRBJ2-1, with 10 bases lining up with TRBD1. Germline assignment: CDR1 MNHEY and CDR2 SMNVEV (reference sequence). CDR3 size: 15 residues. V lost 5 bases, J lost 5 bases, and 6 bases stayed unmatched. In DNA form, the CDR3 reads TGTGCCAGCAGTCCTAGGACAGGGGGGGACAATGAGCAGTTCTTC. Translating it yields CASSPRTGGDNEQFF.

This clone was recorded once. The rearrangement joins TRBV4-2 to TRBJ1-3; D remains ambiguous. Trimming cost V 1 base and J 4 bases, with 11 bases left between them. From germline, CDR1 is LGHNA and CDR2 YNFKEQ. The length of the CDR3 is 15 residues. DNA for the CDR3: TGTGCCAGCAGCCAAGTTTCGGACTACGGAAACACCATATATTTT. Protein product: CASSQVSDYGNTIYF.

The chain joins TRBV10-3 to TRBJ2-2, with D possibly being TRBD2 (6 bases). This CDR3 comprises 16 residues. CDR1 is ENHRY and CDR2 is SYGVKD in the germline V gene. Trimming took off 8 bases at V and 2 bases at J, with 18 bases between the two ends. The CDR3, as DNA: TGTGCCATCGCCGGAGGGGCTGGGCCTAACACCGGGGAGCTGTTTTTT. Protein product: CAIAGGAGPNTGELFF.

V gene TRBV30 combines with J gene TRBJ2-3, with TRBD2 identical over 12 bases. The CDR3 is 16 residues long. Germline CDR1 and CDR2: GTSNPN and SVGIG (reference sequence). V gave up 0 bases and J gave up 2 bases; unmatched junction bases: 3. The CDR3 sequence is CAWSVLAGGLTDTQYF. The CDR3 DNA follows: TGTGCCTGGAGTGTACTAGCGGGGGGACTCACAGATACGCAGTATTTT.

The chain recombines TRBV29-1 with TRBJ2-7; a weak D match, TRBD2 (5 bases). With 6 bases removed from V and 0 bases from J, the gap between germline ends came to 12 bases. The germline V gene encodes CDR1 SQVTM and CDR2 ANQGSEA. The CDR3 has 13 residues. The CDR3 nucleotides are TGCAGCGTAAGCGAGGGAGTCTCCTACGAGCAGTACTTC. Protein: CSVSEGVSYEQYF.

The chain is built from TRBV7-9 and TRBJ1-2, with 11 bases that match TRBD1. This CDR3 region has 13 residues. Germline V gives CDR1 SEHNR, CDR2 FQNEAQ (reference sequence). V shed 3 bases and J 8 bases; nucleotides not matched to a gene: 2. This CDR3 reads CASSLGQGEGYTF. The CDR3, as DNA: TGTGCCAGCAGCTTGGGACAGGGGGAGGGCTACACCTTC.

The V and J genes are TRBV4-1 and TRBJ1-1; 10 nucleotides agree with TRBD1. With 2 bases clipped from V and 4 bases from J, the junction kept 13 bases outside the gene matches. Germline CDR1 is MGHRA and CDR2 is YSYEKL. This CDR3 contains 18 residues. Here the CDR3 DNA reads TGCGCCAGCAGCCAAAAATCGATCCGGGACAGGGGTCCCACTGAAGCTTTCTTT. It translates to CASSQKSIRDRGPTEAFF.

The rearrangement uses TRBV9 and TRBJ2-3; 7 nucleotides agree with TRBD2. The CDR3 is made up of 15 amino acids. Germline V gene sequence: CDR1 SGDLS, CDR2 YYNGEE. The trim removed 3 bases at V and 1 base at J, leaving 5 bases unmatched. DNA for the CDR3: TGTGCCAGCAGCGCTGGCGGGAGTGGCACAGATACGCAGTATTTT. Its protein is CASSAGGSGTDTQYF.

This clone has just one count. This chain uses TRBV28 with TRBJ2-3, with 8 bases identical to TRBD1. Germline V gene data show CDR1 as MDHEN and CDR2 as SYDVKM. Trimming cost V 5 bases and J 4 bases; bases outside gene matches: 5. This CDR3 contains 14 residues. The CDR3 protein is CASSPGQGPDTQYF. The CDR3, as DNA: TGTGCCAGCAGTCCAGGACAGGGACCAGATACGCAGTATTTT. Variable domain in full (rest from reference TRBV28 and TRBJ2-3): DVKVTQSSRYLVKRTGEKVFLECVQDMDHENMFWYRQDPGLGLRLIYFSYDVKMKEKGDIPEGYSVSREKKERFSLILESASTNQTSMYLCASSPGQGPDTQYFGPGTRLTVL.

V is TRBV5-1 and J is TRBJ1-2; 8 nucleotides match TRBD1. J lost 8 bases, V lost 2 bases, and 14 bases had no gene match. In germline, CDR1 is SGHRS, CDR2 YFSETQ. The CDR3 is 16 amino acids. The CDR3 loop reads CASSFRQGALVGGYTF. CDR3 sequence (DNA): TGCGCCAGCAGCTTCCGGCAGGGGGCGTTAGTAGGAGGCTACACCTTC.

V and J are TRBV5-6 and TRBJ1-2; D is possibly TRBD1 (5 bases). Germline V gene data show CDR1 as SGHDT and CDR2 as YYEEEE. Trimming stripped 0 bases from V and 3 bases from J, with 15 bases between. The CDR3 sequence is 16 residues long. The CDR3, as DNA: TGTGCCAGCAGCTTGGGCAGGGATCCTCATGACTATGGCTACACCTTC. Translating it yields CASSLGRDPHDYGYTF.